What follows are 15 T cell receptor beta chains derived from one specimen sequenced in a study of shared clonotypes between healthy human individuals (dated by TCRdb to 2018 to 2020). Libraries came from the immunoSEQ multiplex PCR assay. TCRdb stores this immuneACCESS table with in-frame sequences only. Part of the clones is absent; in the studies checked, under half of the shortfall reflects unresolved V genes, and no reason is known for the rest. A total of roughly 480,000 clones appear in this sample, 79% of them only once. The ten most abundant clones make up 12% of the sample. Input material: PBMCs. These receptors were taken from a woman aged 40-49 years in good health. Some clones in this sample may be carry-over from other donors' samples.

The chain couples TRBV29-1 to TRBJ1-1; no clear D. Germline V gives CDR1 SQVTM, CDR2 ANQGSEA. This CDR3 is 12 amino acids long. The V gene lost 6 bases and the J gene lost 3 bases, with 11 bases spanning the gap. The CDR3 nucleotides are TGCAGCGTAGCATATGGGGACACTGAAGCTTTCTTT. Translation: CSVAYGDTEAFF.

The gene calls are TRBV28 and TRBJ2-5; 8 bases map to TRBD2. The better agreement between TRBJ2-7 and the DNA end casts doubt on the J call. The CDR3 has 16 amino acids. The germline V gene encodes CDR1 MDHEN and CDR2 SYDVKM. CDR3 protein: CATCSGREGLPYEQYF. In DNA form, the CDR3 reads TGTGCCACCTGCTCAGGACGGGAGGGCTTACCCTACGAGCAGTACTTC.

The chain uses TRBV28 and TRBJ2-6; 7 bases map to TRBD1. Germline values: CDR1 MDHEN, CDR2 SYDVKM. CDR3 length: 18 amino acids. Trimming cost V 10 bases and J 0 bases; bases outside gene matches: 15. CDR3 in DNA: TGTGCCACCACCGAGGAGCTGGGACAGAGCTCTGGGGCCAACGTCCTGACTTTC. As protein: CATTEELGQSSGANVLTF.

The chain links TRBV7-3 to TRBJ2-7, with TRBD2 matching 9 bases. The CDR3 length is 17 residues. From germline, CDR1 is SGHTA and CDR2 FQGTGA. Unmatched junction bases numbered 11, after V lost 5 bases and J lost 0 bases. CDR3: CASSLYVSGRSSYEQYF. CDR3 DNA: TGTGCCAGCAGCCTCTATGTAAGCGGGAGGAGCTCCTACGAGCAGTACTTC.

This clone ranks as medium-sized. J is TRBJ2-7 and V is TRBV18; the D gene is possibly TRBD2 (5 bases). The CDR3 has 13 residues. Trimming cost V 3 bases and J 6 bases, with 12 bases left between them. Germline assignment: CDR1 KGHSH and CDR2 LQKENI. The CDR3 reads CASSPARTGEQYF. The CDR3 DNA sequence: TGTGCCAGCTCACCCGCTCGGACTGGCGAGCAGTACTTC.

J is TRBJ2-3 and V is TRBV18, with TRBD2 identical over 12 bases. CDR3 length: 17 residues. The V segment lost 10 bases and the J segment 2 bases; nucleotides outside the gene matches: 13. Germline V gene data show CDR1 as KGHSH and CDR2 as LQKENI. The chain's CDR3 is CATTPGLAGQTTDTQYF. CDR3 bases: TGTGCCACGACCCCGGGACTAGCGGGTCAAACCACAGATACGCAGTATTTT.

This clone was counted many times. The CDR3 region is CASSGTAVQETQYF. DNA of the CDR3: TGTGCCAGCAGTGGGACGGCGGTTCAAGAGACCCAGTACTTC. The rearrangement uses TRBV5-6 and TRBJ2-5, with D perhaps given as TRBD1 or TRBD2 (5 bases each). From germline, CDR1 is SGHDT and CDR2 YYEEEE. The V end lost 5 bases, the J end lost 2 bases, and 13 bases lay between the germline ends. This CDR3 has 14 amino acids.

The chain carries TRBV10-3 and TRBJ1-1; the D is unclear. The CDR3 extends over 13 amino acids. Germline CDR1 reads ENHRY; CDR2 reads SYGVKD. V lost 7 bases to trimming and J lost 0 bases, with 9 bases between them. The CDR3 nucleotides are TGTGCCATCATGGACCGATTGAACACTGAAGCTTTCTTT. It codes for CAIMDRLNTEAFF.

The chain employs TRBV28 and TRBJ1-1, with TRBD1 as a possible D gene (6 bases). Germline lookup yields CDR1 MDHEN and CDR2 SYDVKM. V was cut by 4 bases and J by 7 bases, with 19 bases left in between. The CDR3 has 15 amino acids. For the CDR3, the DNA is TGTGCCAGCAGTTACGCCGGGGACACGGGCGGTGAAGCTTTCTTT. It codes for CASSYAGDTGGEAFF.

This sequence joins TRBV7-8 and TRBJ2-4, with TRBD2 identical over 14 bases. The V and J ends lost 4 bases and 3 bases, in that order; junction bases with no gene match: 14. This CDR3 is built from 20 residues. The V gene's germline CDR1 is SGHVS and CDR2 FQNEAQ. The CDR3: CASSYRGLAGALRDKNIQYF. DNA for the CDR3: TGTGCCAGCAGCTATAGGGGACTAGCGGGAGCCCTAAGGGACAAAAACATTCAGTACTTC. Supplemented by reference TRBV7-8 and TRBJ2-4, the full variable domain reads GAGVSQSPRYKVAKRGQDVALRCDPISGHVSLFWYQQALGQGPEFLTYFQNEAQLDKSGLPSDRFFAERPEGSVSTLKIQRTQQEDSAVYLCASSYRGLAGALRDKNIQYFGAGTRLSVL.

This chain joins TRBV7-2 and TRBJ2-5, with D maybe TRBD2 (5 bases). Germline V gene sequence: CDR1 SGHTA, CDR2 FQGNSA. The CDR3 totals 13 residues. V was cut by 6 bases and J by 5 bases, with 13 bases left in between. In DNA form, the CDR3 reads TGTGCCAGCAGAGAGGGATCCCGGGAGACCCAGTACTTC. Residues: CASREGSRETQYF.

The chain links TRBV5-1 to TRBJ1-1; 10 nucleotides line up with TRBD1. The CDR3 consists of 17 residues. Per germline, CDR1 SGHRS and CDR2 YFSETQ. V lost 4 bases, J lost 2 bases, and 11 bases stayed unmatched. CDR3 residues: CASSPGLDRGLNTEAFF. The DNA of the CDR3 is TGCGCCAGCAGCCCGGGGCTTGACAGGGGGCTAAACACTGAAGCTTTCTTT.

This clone came up once. This chain uses TRBV7-9 with TRBJ1-2, with D possibly being TRBD1 (5 bases). Germline lookup yields CDR1 SEHNR and CDR2 FQNEAQ (reference sequence). V was clipped by 1 base and J by 4 bases, with 13 bases between them. The CDR3 spans 15 residues. CDR3: CASSLGGVGSYGYTF. CDR3 coding DNA: TGTGCCAGCAGCTTAGGGGGGGTAGGCTCCTATGGCTACACCTTC.

The chain uses TRBV7-2 and TRBJ2-3; TRBD2 aligns across 7 bases. Germline CDR1 and CDR2: SGHTA and FQGNSA. V shed 0 bases, J shed 3 bases, and the junction held 9 bases outside the gene matches. This CDR3 is 17 amino acids long. The chain's CDR3 is CASSLAPSGWGTDTQYF. The CDR3 nucleotides are TGTGCCAGCAGCTTAGCGCCTAGCGGCTGGGGGACAGATACGCAGTATTTT. The full variable domain, its missing parts supplied by reference TRBV7-2 and TRBJ2-3, is GAGVSQSPSNKVTEKGKDVELRCDPISGHTALYWYRQSLGQGLEFLIYFQGNSAPDKSGLPSDRFSAERTGGSVSTLTIQRTQQEDSAVYLCASSLAPSGWGTDTQYFGPGTRLTVL.

V gene TRBV7-2 combines with J gene TRBJ1-2; D is possibly TRBD1 (5 bases). The germline V gene has CDR1 SGHTA and CDR2 FQGNSA. The V end was cut by 0 bases, the J end by 7 bases, with 12 bases between. The CDR3 is 14 amino acids. The CDR3 spells CASSLAGGNSGYTF. Written as DNA, the CDR3 is TGTGCCAGCAGCTTAGCGGGGGGAAATAGTGGCTACACCTTC.